This T cell receptor beta chain was identified in a study of blood T cell repertoires in COVID-19. The CDR3 totals 14 residues. Germline loops: CDR1 MNHEY, CDR2 SMNVEV (reference sequence). Trimming shortened V by 6 bases and J by 0 bases, and 12 bases separated the two germline ends. Measured with immunoSEQ multiplex PCR; TCRdb has only the in-frame clones, and not every one. The repertoire holds 110,000 to 150,000 clones, with around 80% as singletons. This chain joins TRBV27 and TRBJ2-7, with D maybe TRBD2 (7 bases). Sequenced: peripheral blood. The source is a man aged 70-80 years who had recovered from COVID-19. Written as DNA, the CDR3 is TGTGCCAGCAGCCTGGGGGGGCCCTCCTACGAGCAGTACTTC. It encodes CASSLGGPSYEQYF.